What follows are 5 T cell receptor beta chains derived from one specimen sequenced in a study of cytomegalovirus exposure and HLA in healthy donors. The PCR made use of 60 Vbeta and 13 Jbeta primers. Sequenced by immunoSEQ multiplex PCR; TCRdb stores in-frame clones only, minus some. This table has some 90,000 clones, 81% appearing once. The sequenced sample was PBMCs. These receptors came from a human donor in good health.

The rearrangement joins TRBV30 to TRBJ1-1; D not certain. CDR1 is GTSNPN, CDR2 SVGIG, per germline (reference sequence). The V end was cut by 4 bases, the J end by 1 base, with 10 bases between. CDR3 length equals 13 residues. CDR3 in DNA: TGTGCCTGGACGGTTGGAGCGAACACTGAAGCTTTCTTT. Its protein is CAWTVGANTEAFF.

This clone occurred once. The chain carries TRBV5-1 and TRBJ2-3, with D possibly being TRBD2 (6 bases). Per the germline V gene, CDR1 is SGHRS and CDR2 is YFSETQ. V was trimmed by 0 bases and J by 6 bases, leaving 8 bases between them. This CDR3 has 13 residues. The CDR3 reads CASSLGLGDTQYF. DNA for the CDR3: TGCGCCAGCAGCTTGGGACTAGGGGATACGCAGTATTTT.

V usage is TRBV6-1 and J usage is TRBJ1-5, with TRBD1 identical over 9 bases. Germline lookup yields CDR1 MNHNS and CDR2 SASEGT. The V and J ends lost 4 bases and 2 bases, in that order; junction bases with no gene match: 12. The length of the CDR3 is 18 residues. The CDR3 protein is CASSVVTGGGWGNQPQHF. The CDR3 DNA sequence: TGTGCCAGCAGTGTGGTTACAGGGGGCGGCTGGGGCAATCAGCCCCAGCATTTT.

V usage is TRBV9 and J usage is TRBJ2-2; TRBD1 might be the D (6 bases). Trimming pared 3 bases from V and 4 bases from J, leaving 13 bases between. Germline CDR1 and CDR2: SGDLS and YYNGEE. This CDR3 is built from 15 residues. The CDR3 reads CASSARTEGTGELFF. The CDR3 DNA reads as TGTGCCAGCAGCGCCCGGACAGAGGGCACCGGGGAGCTGTTTTTT.

This clone was recorded once. The J gene is TRBJ1-2, the V gene TRBV7-2; 8 bases are a match to TRBD1. Germline-derived CDR1 and CDR2 are SGHTA and FQGNSA. This CDR3 has 18 amino acids. Unmatched junction bases numbered 15, after V lost 5 bases and J lost 1 base. The chain's CDR3 is CASSPGQGRVWINYGYTF. The DNA for the CDR3 is TGTGCCAGCAGCCCCGGACAGGGAAGGGTGTGGATTAACTATGGCTACACCTTC.